The 24 T cell receptor beta chains below were found in one sample sequenced in a study of blood T cell repertoires in COVID-19 (dated by TCRdb to 2020 to 2021). The library was obtained by the immunoSEQ multiplex PCR assay. TCRdb took this table from immuneACCESS and kept in-frame rearrangements with V and J called. Such tables lack part of the clones; where checked against another copy, unresolved V genes explain under half of the gap, and the rest is unexplained. The sample has tens of thousands of clones on record, roughly nine tenths of them singletons. More than 15% of the sample rests with the top ten. Sequenced sample: peripheral blood. The receptors stem from a woman older than 75 with acute or convalescent COVID-19.

This chain links TRBV7-2 with TRBJ2-1, with a tentative D call TRBD2 (6 bases). V was trimmed by 10 bases and J by 4 bases, leaving 14 bases between them. The V gene's germline CDR1 is SGHTA and CDR2 FQGNSA. There are 13 residues in the CDR3. DNA of the CDR3: TGTGCCACCCGCGAGGGACTGTACAATGAGCAGTTCTTC. Amino acid sequence: CATREGLYNEQFF.

This sequence joins TRBV28 and TRBJ1-1; TRBD1 is a possible D gene (6 bases). CDR1 and CDR2 (germline): MDHEN, SYDVKM. The length of the CDR3 is 12 residues. V gave up 2 bases and J gave up 8 bases, with 9 bases separating them. The CDR3 loop reads CASSLRGGEAFF. The CDR3 DNA is TGTGCCAGCAGTTTAAGAGGGGGAGAAGCTTTCTTT.

The chain combines TRBV5-1 with TRBJ2-3; a possible D gene is TRBD1 (6 bases). Germline CDR1 reads SGHRS; CDR2 reads YFSETQ. The CDR3 is 14 residues long. Trimming stripped 5 bases from V and 2 bases from J, with 12 bases between. For the CDR3, the DNA is TGCGCCAGCAGGATGCAGGGGATCACAGATACGCAGTATTTT. Protein sequence: CASRMQGITDTQYF.

The chain has TRBV5-1 and TRBJ2-7; 9 bases are shared with TRBD1. Losses at the gene ends were 4 bases for V and 2 bases for J; bases not matched to a gene: 7. Germline-derived CDR1 and CDR2 are SGHRS and YFSETQ. The CDR3 consists of 15 residues. CDR3 sequence reads: CASSLGGQGPYEQYF. The CDR3 nucleotides are TGCGCCAGCAGCCTGGGGGGACAGGGACCCTACGAGCAGTACTTC.

The chain links TRBV5-4 to TRBJ2-7, with D possibly matching TRBD1 (6 bases). The length of the CDR3 is 16 residues. Trimming removed 1 base from V and 6 bases from J, with 20 bases in between. Germline-derived CDR1 and CDR2 are SGHNT and YYREEE (reference sequence). The chain's CDR3 is CASSLSGGGLLGEQYF. CDR3 nucleotide sequence: TGTGCCAGCAGCTTGTCTGGGGGCGGGCTTCTGGGCGAGCAGTACTTC.

To note about this clone: One junction end does not reproduce the germline sequence, and a read error may be involved. This chain links TRBV24-1 with TRBJ1-6; D not certain. CDR3 length equals 13 residues. Germline V CDR1 and CDR2: KGHDR, SFDVKD. The CDR3 is CAARSSYNSPLHF. CDR3 nucleotides: TGTGCCGCCAGGAGCTCCTATAATTCACCCCTCCACTTT.

This chain links TRBV5-1 with TRBJ2-5, with 7 bases fitting TRBD2. The CDR3 is made up of 13 amino acids. CDR1 is SGHRS and CDR2 is YFSETQ in the germline V gene. The V segment lost 3 bases and the J segment 5 bases; nucleotides outside the gene matches: 4. CDR3 residues: CASSSIGGETQYF. As DNA, the CDR3 is TGCGCCAGCAGCTCGATCGGGGGGGAGACCCAGTACTTC.

The chain joins TRBV27 to TRBJ1-1; no clear D. The V end was cut by 3 bases, the J end by 4 bases, with 12 bases between. The CDR3 has 14 residues. The germline V gene encodes CDR1 MNHEY and CDR2 SMNVEV (reference sequence). As DNA, the CDR3 is TGTGCCAGCAGTTTCTTAGCCCTCGGCACTGAAGCTTTCTTT. Protein sequence: CASSFLALGTEAFF.

The chain uses TRBV27 and TRBJ2-1; 11 nucleotides match TRBD2. Germline trimming cut 2 bases from V and 7 bases from J; bases unmatched to any gene: 7. The germline gives CDR1 MNHEY, CDR2 SMNVEV (reference sequence). CDR3 size: 16 residues. As DNA, the CDR3 is TGTGCCAGCAGTTTACGTCTAGCGGGAGGAAAAAATGAGCAGTTCTTC. It codes for CASSLRLAGGKNEQFF.

The chain carries TRBV5-1 and TRBJ1-2, with 7 bases that match TRBD1. CDR3 length: 15 amino acids. V was pared by 3 bases and J by 4 bases, with 9 bases of the junction left unmatched. CDR1 is SGHRS and CDR2 is YFSETQ in the germline V gene. The CDR3 DNA follows: TGCGCCAGCAGCTCAGTCTCCGGGACAGCCTATGGCTACACCTTC. Its translation is CASSSVSGTAYGYTF.

This clone occurred once. The V call is TRBV3-1 (or the pseudogene TRBV3-2), the J call TRBJ2-1; tentative D call: TRBD1 (5 bases). CDR1 is LGHDT and CDR2 is YNNKEL in the germline V gene (reference sequence). The germline V and J ends were trimmed by 8 bases and 3 bases, with 8 bases remaining between them. CDR3 length: 12 residues. In DNA, the CDR3 is TGTGCCAGCCAAAGGGGCTACAATGAGCAGTTCTTC. Residues: CASQRGYNEQFF.

This sequence joins TRBV28 and TRBJ1-5; D unclear. This CDR3 spans 13 amino acids. CDR1 and CDR2 (germline): MDHEN, SYDVKM. V gave up 7 bases and J gave up 6 bases, with 13 bases separating them. This CDR3 is CASKSPGFQPQHF. DNA for the CDR3: TGTGCCAGCAAGAGTCCGGGGTTTCAGCCCCAGCATTTT.

The chain uses TRBV4-1 and TRBJ1-4; 9 nucleotides line up with TRBD1. The J segment lost 8 bases and the V segment lost 0 bases, leaving 4 bases of the junction unmatched. Germline V gene data show CDR1 as MGHRA and CDR2 as YSYEKL. CDR3 length equals 15 residues. The CDR3 spells CASSQEGTGYEKLFF. Here the CDR3 DNA reads TGCGCCAGCAGCCAAGAGGGGACAGGGTACGAAAAACTGTTTTTT.

The rearrangement links TRBV5-1 to TRBJ2-1; D remains ambiguous. The V and J ends lost 4 bases and 6 bases respectively, with 17 bases between them. The CDR3 covers 15 residues. CDR1 SGHRS and CDR2 YFSETQ come from the germline V gene. As DNA, the CDR3 is TGCGCCAGCAGCCTACCTACGTCGAACCCCAATGAGCAGTTCTTC. Amino acid sequence: CASSLPTSNPNEQFF.

V gene TRBV20-1 combines with J gene TRBJ1-4; D is perhaps TRBD1 (5 bases). Looked up from germline, CDR1 is DFQATT and CDR2 is SNEGSKA (reference sequence). This CDR3 region has 12 residues. The V end was cut by 3 bases, the J end by 7 bases, with 9 bases between. The CDR3 nucleotides read TGCAGTGCTAGTCCGGGGGGTGAAAAACTGTTTTTT. Protein sequence: CSASPGGEKLFF.

This clone appeared a single time. The rearrangement links TRBV27 to TRBJ1-5, with D perhaps matching TRBD1 (5 bases). Germline assignment: CDR1 MNHEY and CDR2 SMNVEV (reference sequence). The CDR3 loop spans 13 amino acids. V lost 11 bases to trimming and J lost 5 bases, with 16 bases between them. The CDR3 DNA is TGTGCCTCGGGGGATACTATCTATCAGCCCCAGCATTTT. Translated, it gives CASGDTIYQPQHF.

DNA for the CDR3: TGTGCCAGCAGCCCTCTAAGGGGAGGGGCCTATGGCTACACCTTC. Translated, it gives CASSPLRGGAYGYTF. The rearrangement uses TRBV11-2 and TRBJ1-2; a possible D gene is TRBD1 (5 bases). This CDR3 is built from 15 residues. The ends were cut back, 5 bases at V and 4 bases at J, with 17 bases in the middle. Germline lookup yields CDR1 SGHAT and CDR2 FQNNGV.

V usage is TRBV16 and J usage is TRBJ2-7, with 8 positions matching TRBD2. V was pared by 4 bases and J by 0 bases, with 8 bases of the junction left unmatched. This CDR3 is 16 amino acids long. Germline lookup yields CDR1 KGHSY and CDR2 FQNENV. CDR3 residues: CASSLPEREYSYEQYF. In DNA form, the CDR3 reads TGTGCCAGCAGCCTACCGGAGCGGGAGTACTCCTACGAGCAGTACTTC.

The chain carries TRBV16 and TRBJ2-1; D is perhaps TRBD2 (5 bases). The CDR3 is 13 amino acids. The V gene lost 1 base and the J gene lost 13 bases, with 14 bases spanning the gap. Germline loops: CDR1 KGHSY, CDR2 FQNENV. CDR3 coding DNA: TGTGCCAGCAGCCAATTCGAAGGAAGCGGTCAGTTCTTC. Residues: CASSQFEGSGQFF.

The chain is built from TRBV6-5 and TRBJ2-7; the D is unclear. The CDR3 spans 11 residues. V shed 5 bases and J shed 5 bases, with 7 bases lying between them. CDR1 and CDR2 (germline): MNHEY, SVGAGI. This CDR3 reads CASSHMDEQYF. CDR3 nucleotides: TGTGCCAGCAGTCACATGGACGAGCAGTACTTC.

V gene TRBV19 combines with J gene TRBJ2-4, with 13 bases fitting TRBD2. The J segment lost 12 bases and the V segment lost 6 bases, leaving 11 bases of the junction unmatched. The CDR3 consists of 15 residues. Germline CDR1 is LNHDA and CDR2 is SQIVND (reference sequence). The CDR3 DNA reads as TGTGCCAGTAGAGGGGGGACTAGCGGGGTCCAGCCTCAGTACTTC. It encodes CASRGGTSGVQPQYF.

The rearrangement uses TRBV2 and TRBJ2-5; 9 nucleotides align to TRBD2. This CDR3 contains 15 residues. Germline V gene sequence: CDR1 SNHLY, CDR2 FYNNEI. J gave up 5 bases and V 3 bases, and 7 bases lay outside the gene matches. CDR3 protein: CASSEVGTSMETQYF. DNA for the CDR3: TGTGCCAGCAGTGAGGTTGGGACTAGCATGGAGACCCAGTACTTC.

The chain employs TRBV5-1 and TRBJ2-5; 8 nucleotides line up with TRBD2. The germline V gene encodes CDR1 SGHRS and CDR2 YFSETQ. V dropped 5 bases and J dropped 1; count of bases not matched to a gene: 7. The CDR3 has 15 residues. CDR3 amino acids: CASRSSGAPQETQYF. Written as DNA, the CDR3 is TGCGCCAGCAGGAGTAGCGGGGCCCCCCAAGAGACCCAGTACTTC.

The gene calls are TRBV5-4 and TRBJ1-2; TRBD1 is a possible D gene (6 bases). The CDR3 spans 14 residues. The germline CDR1 and CDR2 sequences are SGHNT and YYREEE (reference sequence). V gave up 0 bases and J gave up 4 bases, with 10 bases separating them. The CDR3 protein is CASSLGQTGYGYTF. CDR3 DNA: TGTGCCAGCAGCTTGGGGCAGACAGGCTATGGCTACACCTTC. The full variable domain, rest sourced from reference TRBV5-4 and TRBJ1-2, is ETGVTQSPTHLIKTRGQQVTLRCSSQSGHNTVSWYQQALGQGPQFIFQYYREEENGRGNFPPRFSGLQFPNYSSELNVNALELDDSALYLCASSLGQTGYGYTFGSGTRLTVV.